The 20 T cell receptor beta chains listed next were all sequenced from one sample in a study of shared clonotypes between healthy human individuals (dated by TCRdb to the early 2020s). Library preparation used the immunoSEQ multiplex PCR assay. TCRdb carries this immuneACCESS record with in-frame sequences only. Its versions omit some clonotypes, under half of them owing to an unresolved V gene in the studies checked, with the rest unexplained. This sample comprises 800,000 to 1,200,000 clones, around 82% of them detected only once. The ten largest clones take up around 0.47% of the sample. The specimen sequenced was memory CD4+ T cells from PBMCs. The cell subset or site label corresponds to: CD45RA-negative fraction. The receptor source for this set is a young man in good health. Some clones in this sample may be carry-over from other donors' samples.

This clone occurred once. The chain couples TRBV2 to TRBJ1-2; D gene unclear. The CDR3 is made up of 13 amino acids. The germline gives CDR1 SNHLY, CDR2 FYNNEI. Trimming pared 4 bases from V and 4 bases from J, leaving 10 bases between. CDR3 sequence reads: CASSGIYLYGYTF. Written as DNA, the CDR3 is TGTGCCAGCAGTGGGATATACCTCTATGGCTACACCTTC.

The J gene is TRBJ2-7, the V gene TRBV28; 8 nucleotides match TRBD2. The junction had 12 bases not matched to a gene; V was cut back by 8 bases and J by 6 bases. The CDR3 spans 14 residues. Looked up from germline, CDR1 is MDHEN and CDR2 is SYDVKM. This chain's CDR3 is CASARGGALPEQYF. As DNA, the CDR3 is TGTGCCAGCGCTCGGGGGGGGGCGCTCCCCGAGCAGTACTTC.

This chain connects TRBV2 to TRBJ1-1; D is perhaps TRBD1 (5 bases). The germline CDR1 and CDR2 sequences are SNHLY and FYNNEI. The CDR3 consists of 13 residues. With 6 bases removed from V and 11 bases from J, the gap between germline ends came to 19 bases. CDR3 sequence reads: CASSDGPGRRAFF. The CDR3, as DNA: TGTGCCAGCAGCGATGGGCCGGGACGACGCGCTTTCTTT. The whole variable domain, remainder taken from reference TRBV2 and TRBJ1-1, is EPEVTQTPSHQVTQMGQEVILRCVPISNHLYFYWYRQILGQKVEFLVSFYNNEISEKSEIFDDQFSVERPDGSNFTLKIRSTKLEDSAMYFCASSDGPGRRAFFGQGTRLTVV.

This chain uses TRBV2 with TRBJ2-3, with D hard to call. Trimming removed 8 bases at V and 3 bases at J, with 15 bases between. This CDR3 region has 14 residues. Germline V CDR1 and CDR2: SNHLY, FYNNEI. The CDR3 DNA is TGTGCCAGCCGGGCGGAGTGGGTTACAGATACGCAGTATTTT. Its protein product is CASRAEWVTDTQYF.

The table lists this clone with a count of one. V and J are TRBV9 and TRBJ2-5, with TRBD2 as a possible D gene (5 bases). The CDR3 has 14 residues. The ends were cut back, 0 bases at V and 5 bases at J, with 11 bases in the middle. Per the germline V gene, CDR1 is SGDLS and CDR2 is YYNGEE. This CDR3 is CASSVGGNMETQYF. The CDR3 nucleotides are TGTGCCAGCAGCGTAGGAGGGAATATGGAGACCCAGTACTTC.

The chain combines TRBV9 with TRBJ2-5, with 7 bases matching TRBD2. The trim removed 4 bases at V and 3 bases at J, leaving 9 bases unmatched. The CDR3 loop spans 15 amino acids. Germline V CDR1 and CDR2: SGDLS, YYNGEE. The CDR3 reads CASSYYSGPEETQYF. The CDR3 DNA is TGTGCCAGCAGCTACTATAGCGGGCCAGAAGAGACCCAGTACTTC.

The chain is built from TRBV28 and TRBJ1-1, with TRBD1 matching 7 bases. CDR1 and CDR2 from the germline V gene are MDHEN and SYDVKM. The CDR3 sequence is 14 residues long. Germline trimming cut 6 bases from V and 1 base from J; bases unmatched to any gene: 5. The CDR3 nucleotides read TGTGCCAGCAGCCGAGGGGGCGGGAACACTGAAGCTTTCTTT. This gives the protein CASSRGGGNTEAFF.

In its sample, this clone was seen a few times. V usage is TRBV10-1 and J usage is TRBJ1-1; tentatively, D is TRBD1 (6 bases). Germline V CDR1 and CDR2: WNHNN, SYGVQD (reference sequence). V lost 2 bases to trimming and J lost 8 bases, with 15 bases between them. The CDR3 loop spans 14 amino acids. The DNA of the CDR3 is TGCGCCAGCAGTGAGACAGGGTCAACAAACGAAGCTTTCTTT. Its translation is CASSETGSTNEAFF.

This sequence joins TRBV27 and TRBJ1-1; D is unresolved. V was trimmed by 3 bases and J by 3 bases, leaving 11 bases between them. CDR1 and CDR2 (germline): MNHEY, SMNVEV (reference sequence). The CDR3 has 14 amino acids. CDR3 loop: CASSFEPGDTEAFF. The CDR3 DNA follows: TGTGCCAGCAGTTTCGAACCGGGTGACACTGAAGCTTTCTTT.

Comments on this clone: Other DNA sequences within the sample encode an identical CDR3. The chain combines TRBV18 with TRBJ2-7; D is uncertain. There are 12 residues in the CDR3. CDR1 and CDR2 from the germline V gene are KGHSH and LQKENI. Trimming removed 3 bases from V and 4 bases from J, with 7 bases in between. The CDR3 region is CASSPGGYEQYF. The CDR3 DNA reads TGTGCCAGCTCACCGGGCGGTTACGAGCAGTACTTC.

This clone was seen once. This chain uses TRBV6-5 with TRBJ1-2; D call uncertain. This CDR3 contains 14 residues. The germline V gene has CDR1 MNHEY and CDR2 SVGAGI. V was shortened by 3 bases and J by 4 bases, with 12 bases between the two germline ends. The CDR3 here is CASSYNGNAYGYTF. CDR3 coding DNA: TGTGCCAGCAGTTATAACGGTAACGCCTATGGCTACACCTTC.

The rearrangement links TRBV7-9 to TRBJ2-5, with TRBD2 identical over 15 bases. Germline assignment: CDR1 SEHNR and CDR2 FQNEAQ (reference sequence). J lost 4 bases, V lost 4 bases, and 4 bases had no gene match. This CDR3 region has 16 residues. CDR3 protein: CASSSRTSGRAETQYF. The CDR3 DNA reads as TGTGCCAGCAGCTCCCGGACTAGCGGGAGGGCAGAGACCCAGTACTTC.

This chain joins TRBV10-3 and TRBJ1-3; D not resolved. The CDR3 spans 13 residues. Per the germline V gene, CDR1 is ENHRY and CDR2 is SYGVKD. Trimming shortened V by 10 bases and J by 3 bases, and 13 bases separated the two germline ends. The CDR3 spells CATLHESGNTIYF. CDR3 in DNA: TGTGCCACCCTGCACGAAAGTGGAAACACCATATATTTT.

The J gene is TRBJ1-5, the V gene TRBV5-5; a possible D gene is TRBD1 (5 bases). CDR1 and CDR2 from the germline V gene are SGHKS and YYEKEE (reference sequence). The CDR3 totals 16 residues. V dropped 4 bases and J dropped 0 bases, with 14 bases sitting between them. The CDR3 DNA is TGTGCCAGCAGCCCCCAACAGGACTATAGCAATCAGCCCCAGCATTTT. Protein product: CASSPQQDYSNQPQHF.

This clone was seen just once. This CDR3 reads CASSQVGFGANYGYTF. The CDR3 DNA sequence: TGCGCCAGCAGCCAGGTAGGCTTTGGAGCTAACTATGGCTACACCTTC. The genes are TRBV4-1 and TRBJ1-2; no clear D. This CDR3 region has 16 residues. The germline V gene encodes CDR1 MGHRA and CDR2 YSYEKL. Trimming took off 3 bases at V and 0 bases at J, with 14 bases between the two ends.

This rearrangement joins TRBV30 to TRBJ2-4; 9 bases match TRBD2. Germline V CDR1 and CDR2: GTSNPN, SVGIG (reference sequence). Trimming at V came to 0 bases and at J to 0 bases, leaving 6 bases not matched to a gene. The CDR3 contains 17 residues. CDR3 region: CAWSVGQRGVAKNIQYF. CDR3 bases: TGTGCCTGGAGTGTCGGCCAGCGGGGGGTAGCCAAAAACATTCAGTACTTC.

Concerning this clone: Because the CDR3's place on the DNA is in doubt, the DNA is left out and the CDR3 is given as listed by TCRdb. The gene calls are TRBV19 and TRBJ1-5. The CDR3 is 12 amino acids in total, end residues counted. In germline, CDR1 is LNHDA, CDR2 SQIVND (reference sequence). CDR3 sequence: CASTSGNQPQHF.

The V call is TRBV2, the J call TRBJ1-1; D is undetermined. Germline CDR1 reads SNHLY; CDR2 reads FYNNEI. V gave up 8 bases and J gave up 4 bases, with 14 bases separating them. The CDR3 covers 13 residues. This CDR3 is CASGADVGTEAFF. The CDR3 region has the DNA TGTGCCAGCGGAGCCGACGTAGGCACTGAAGCTTTCTTT.

This chain connects TRBV28 to TRBJ1-4; D gene uncertain. Germline V lookup: CDR1 MDHEN, CDR2 SYDVKM. Trimming cost V 7 bases and J 0 bases, with 9 bases left between them. The CDR3 has 14 residues. CDR3 residues: CASNQRTTNEKLFF. DNA for the CDR3: TGTGCCAGCAATCAGAGAACAACTAATGAAAAACTGTTTTTT.

At least ten counts were recorded for this clone. The chain combines TRBV10-1 with TRBJ1-1; 7 bases are shared with TRBD1. The V and J ends lost 6 bases and 1 base, in that order; junction bases with no gene match: 5. Germline CDR1 and CDR2: WNHNN and SYGVQD (reference sequence). This CDR3 comprises 14 residues. The CDR3 coding sequence is TGCGCCAGCAGACCCGGACAGGCGAACACTGAAGCTTTCTTT. Translated, it gives CASRPGQANTEAFF.